The rows below give T cell receptor beta chains drawn from one sample of a study of blood T cell repertoires in COVID-19. Here immunoSEQ multiplex PCR was the method, and the copy in TCRdb shows in-frame clones only, minus some. Seen here are some 52,000 clones, around 84% observed once, and the top ten hold approximately 15%. The sequencing sample was made of peripheral blood. The origin of the receptors is a man between 65 and 85 years old with acute or convalescent COVID-19. Each CDR3 is given with its conserved first and last residue. A D gene is named only where the DNA matches it firmly. Only part of the rows carry a size: once, few, many, or a class if the clone is expanded.

V gene: TRBV2; clone size: .; D gene: TRBD2; CDR3 length: 16; J gene: TRBJ2-1; CDR3 protein: CASNEPGTSGGAEQFF; CDR3 DNA: TGTGCCAGCAATGAACCTGGGACTAGCGGGGGGGCGGAGCAGTTCTTC
V gene: TRBV6-5; clone size: .; D gene: .; CDR3 length: 15; J gene: TRBJ1-4; CDR3 protein: CASSPLAGTNEKLFF; CDR3 DNA: TGTGCCAGCAGCCCCTTGGCGGGAACTAATGAAAAACTGTTTTTT
V gene: TRBV18; clone size: .; D gene: .; CDR3 length: 15; J gene: TRBJ1-1; CDR3 protein: CASSPSAGVVTEAFF; CDR3 DNA: TGTGCCAGCTCACCGTCGGCAGGGGTGGTTACTGAAGCTTTCTTT
V gene: TRBV14; clone size: .; D gene: .; CDR3 length: 13; J gene: TRBJ1-5; CDR3 protein: CASSRGGNQPQHF; CDR3 DNA: TGTGCCAGCAGCCGGGGGGGCAATCAGCCCCAGCATTTT
V gene: TRBV29-1; clone size: .; D gene: .; CDR3 length: 12; J gene: TRBJ1-6; CDR3 protein: CSVRGANSPLHF; CDR3 DNA: TGCAGCGTACGGGGGGCGAATTCACCCCTCCACTTT
V gene: TRBV9; clone size: .; D gene: .; CDR3 length: 13; J gene: TRBJ2-3; CDR3 protein: CASSARFGDTQYF; CDR3 DNA: TGTGCCAGCAGCGCCCGGTTCGGAGATACGCAGTATTTT
V gene: TRBV19; clone size: .; D gene: .; CDR3 length: 13; J gene: TRBJ2-1; CDR3 protein: CASSIGLGNEQFF; CDR3 DNA: TGTGCCAGTAGTATAGGACTAGGGAATGAGCAGTTCTTC
V gene: TRBV10-3; clone size: .; D gene: TRBD1; CDR3 length: 17; J gene: TRBJ1-1; CDR3 protein: CAISRDRTDHMNTEAFF; CDR3 DNA: TGTGCCATCAGTAGGGACAGGACCGACCATATGAACACTGAAGCTTTCTTT
V gene: TRBV28; clone size: .; D gene: .; CDR3 length: 15; J gene: TRBJ1-2; CDR3 protein: CASSFWRQFNYGYTF; CDR3 DNA: TGTGCCAGCAGTTTTTGGAGACAGTTTAACTATGGCTACACCTTC
V gene: TRBV5-4; clone size: .; D gene: TRBD2; CDR3 length: 17; J gene: TRBJ2-5; CDR3 protein: CASSGPGGAFLWETQYF; CDR3 DNA: TGTGCCAGCAGCGGACCGGGGGGGGCGTTCTTGTGGGAGACCCAGTACTTC
V gene: TRBV27; clone size: .; D gene: TRBD2; CDR3 length: 15; J gene: TRBJ2-2; CDR3 protein: CASRPTGGRTGELFF; CDR3 DNA: TGTGCCAGCAGACCAACGGGGGGGCGTACCGGGGAGCTGTTTTTT
V gene: TRBV7-9; clone size: many; D gene: TRBD1; CDR3 length: 15; J gene: TRBJ1-6; CDR3 protein: CASSLSGQGDSPLHF; CDR3 DNA: TGTGCCAGCAGCTTATCAGGACAGGGCGATTCACCCCTCCACTTT
V gene: TRBV6-1; clone size: few; D gene: .; CDR3 length: 15; J gene: TRBJ2-3; CDR3 protein: CASSEDGVSTDTQYF; CDR3 DNA: TGTGCCAGCAGCGAAGATGGAGTAAGCACAGATACGCAGTATTTT
V gene: TRBV5-4; clone size: .; D gene: .; CDR3 length: 13; J gene: TRBJ1-2; CDR3 protein: CASSLGQVIGYTF; CDR3 DNA: TGTGCCAGCAGCTTGGGACAAGTGATTGGCTACACCTTC
V gene: TRBV4-3; clone size: .; D gene: TRBD2; CDR3 length: 15; J gene: TRBJ2-1; CDR3 protein: CASSRTSGRGGEQFF; CDR3 DNA: TGCGCCAGCAGCCGCACTAGCGGCAGAGGTGGTGAGCAGTTCTTC
V gene: TRBV12-3/TRBV12-4; clone size: .; D gene: TRBD1; CDR3 length: 13; J gene: TRBJ1-1; CDR3 protein: CASRATGRTEAFF; CDR3 DNA: TGTGCCAGCAGAGCGACAGGGCGGACTGAAGCTTTCTTT
V gene: TRBV4-3; clone size: .; D gene: TRBD1; CDR3 length: 13; J gene: TRBJ1-2; CDR3 protein: CASSQDRVPGYTF; CDR3 DNA: TGCGCCAGCAGCCAGGACAGGGTACCAGGCTACACCTTC
V gene: TRBV19; clone size: .; D gene: TRBD2; CDR3 length: 14; J gene: TRBJ2-5; CDR3 protein: CASSVLAGEETQYF; CDR3 DNA: TGTGCCAGTAGTGTACTAGCGGGAGAAGAGACCCAGTACTTC
V gene: TRBV24-1; clone size: .; D gene: .; CDR3 length: 14; J gene: TRBJ1-2; CDR3 protein: CATSDSITNYGYTF; CDR3 DNA: TGTGCCACCAGTGATTCTATTACTAACTATGGCTACACCTTC
V gene: TRBV14; clone size: .; D gene: .; CDR3 length: 16; J gene: TRBJ2-1; CDR3 protein: CASSQPGTWIPNEQFF; CDR3 DNA: TGTGCCAGCAGCCAACCCGGGACATGGATCCCCAATGAGCAGTTCTTC
V gene: TRBV7-8; clone size: .; D gene: TRBD1; CDR3 length: 16; J gene: TRBJ1-1; CDR3 protein: CASSLNTGGMNTEAFF; CDR3 DNA: TGTGCCAGCAGCCTAAACACAGGGGGGATGAACACTGAAGCTTTCTTT
V gene: TRBV12-3/TRBV12-4; clone size: .; D gene: TRBD1; CDR3 length: 13; J gene: TRBJ1-5; CDR3 protein: CASSGQGHPPQHF; CDR3 DNA: TGTGCCAGCAGCGGACAGGGCCATCCGCCCCAGCATTTT
V gene: TRBV9; clone size: .; D gene: .; CDR3 length: 14; J gene: TRBJ1-2; CDR3 protein: CASSVRQEIFGYTF; CDR3 DNA: TGTGCCAGCAGCGTACGACAGGAAATATTCGGCTACACCTTC
V gene: TRBV6-5; clone size: .; D gene: .; CDR3 length: 12; J gene: TRBJ1-6; CDR3 protein: CASTRGNSPLHF; CDR3 DNA: TGTGCCAGCACGAGGGGGAATTCACCCCTCCACTTT